This TCR beta chain was obtained from a study of shared clonotypes between healthy human individuals. The overall study: Per donor, three plates held CD4 naive cells, three held CD4 memory, two held CD8 naive and one held CD8 memory.

Method: immunoSEQ multiplex PCR; TCRdb's copy keeps in-frame clones and lacks some. The sample shows approximately 530,000 clones, less than 96% of them seen only once. The V gene's germline CDR1 is KGHSH and CDR2 LQKENI. The CDR3 loop spans 16 amino acids. V lost 6 bases and J lost 0, with 15 bases in between. The chain links TRBV18 to TRBJ2-1; unclear D gene. This TCR was recovered from a woman aged 25 to 39 in good health. Sequencing used naive CD4+ T cells sorted from blood. Sample subset: CD45RA+ positively selected. CDR3 protein: CASSVLPPSSYNEQFF. The DNA for the CDR3 is TGTGCCAGCTCGGTCTTGCCACCGAGCTCCTACAATGAGCAGTTCTTC.